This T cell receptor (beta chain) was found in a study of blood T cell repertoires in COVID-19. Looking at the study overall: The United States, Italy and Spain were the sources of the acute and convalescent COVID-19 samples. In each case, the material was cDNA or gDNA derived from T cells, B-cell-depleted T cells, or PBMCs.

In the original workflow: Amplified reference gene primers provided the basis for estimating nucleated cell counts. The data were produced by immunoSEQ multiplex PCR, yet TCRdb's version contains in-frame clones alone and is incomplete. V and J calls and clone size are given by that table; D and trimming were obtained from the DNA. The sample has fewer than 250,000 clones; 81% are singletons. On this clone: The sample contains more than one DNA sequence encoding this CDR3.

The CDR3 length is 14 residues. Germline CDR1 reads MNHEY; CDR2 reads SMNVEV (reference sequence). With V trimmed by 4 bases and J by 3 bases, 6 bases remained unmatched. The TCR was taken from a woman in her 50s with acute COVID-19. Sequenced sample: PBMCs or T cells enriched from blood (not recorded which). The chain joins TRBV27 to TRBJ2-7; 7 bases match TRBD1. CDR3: CASSYRDRLYEQYF. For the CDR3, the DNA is TGTGCCAGCAGTTACCGGGACAGACTCTACGAGCAGTACTTC.